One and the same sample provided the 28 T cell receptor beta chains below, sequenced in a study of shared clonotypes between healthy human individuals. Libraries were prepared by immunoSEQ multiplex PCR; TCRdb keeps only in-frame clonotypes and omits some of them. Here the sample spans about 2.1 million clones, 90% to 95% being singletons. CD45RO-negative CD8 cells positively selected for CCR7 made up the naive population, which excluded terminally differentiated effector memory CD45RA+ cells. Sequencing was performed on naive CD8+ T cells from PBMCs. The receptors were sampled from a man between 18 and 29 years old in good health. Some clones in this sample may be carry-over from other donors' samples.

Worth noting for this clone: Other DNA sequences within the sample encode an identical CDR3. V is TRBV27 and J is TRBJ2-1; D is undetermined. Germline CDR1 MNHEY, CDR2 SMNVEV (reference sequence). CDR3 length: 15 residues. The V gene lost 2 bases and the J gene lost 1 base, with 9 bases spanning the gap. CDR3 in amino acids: CASSLVAVSYNEQFF. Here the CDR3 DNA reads TGTGCCAGCAGTTTAGTAGCAGTTTCCTACAATGAGCAGTTCTTC.

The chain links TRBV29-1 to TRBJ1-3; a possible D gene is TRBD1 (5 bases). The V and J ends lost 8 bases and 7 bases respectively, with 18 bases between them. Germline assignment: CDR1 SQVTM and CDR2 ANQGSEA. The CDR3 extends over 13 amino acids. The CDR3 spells CSIGTPPRNTIYF. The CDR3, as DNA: TGCAGCATAGGGACGCCACCTAGGAACACCATATATTTT.

The CDR3: CASSFSIAASGVYEQYF. DNA for the CDR3: TGCGCCAGCAGCTTTTCGATCGCGGCTAGCGGGGTTTATGAGCAGTATTTT. The chain couples TRBV5-1 to TRBJ2-3; 9 nucleotides agree with TRBD2. The CDR3 sequence is 17 residues long. Germline loops: CDR1 SGHRS, CDR2 YFSETQ. Trimming removed 2 bases from V and 11 bases from J; junction bases left unmatched: 18.

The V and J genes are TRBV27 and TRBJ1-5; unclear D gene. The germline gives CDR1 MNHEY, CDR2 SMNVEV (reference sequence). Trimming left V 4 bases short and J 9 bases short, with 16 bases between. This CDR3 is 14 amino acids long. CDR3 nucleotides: TGTGCCAGCAGTTCAATGGGCAGCTTCGGGCCCCAGCATTTT. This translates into CASSSMGSFGPQHF.

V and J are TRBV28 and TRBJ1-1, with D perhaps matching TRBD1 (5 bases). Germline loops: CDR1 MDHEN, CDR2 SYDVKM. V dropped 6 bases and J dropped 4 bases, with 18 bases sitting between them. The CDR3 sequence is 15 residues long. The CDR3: CASSVVTGTPTEAFF. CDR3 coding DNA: TGTGCCAGCAGCGTTGTAACCGGGACTCCCACTGAAGCTTTCTTT.

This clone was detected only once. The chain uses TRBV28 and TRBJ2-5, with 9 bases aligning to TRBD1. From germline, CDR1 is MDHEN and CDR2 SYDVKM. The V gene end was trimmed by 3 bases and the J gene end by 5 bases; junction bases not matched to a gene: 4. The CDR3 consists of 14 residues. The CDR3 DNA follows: TGTGCCAGCAGTTTTGGGGACAGGGCCGAGACCCAGTACTTC. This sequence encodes CASSFGDRAETQYF.

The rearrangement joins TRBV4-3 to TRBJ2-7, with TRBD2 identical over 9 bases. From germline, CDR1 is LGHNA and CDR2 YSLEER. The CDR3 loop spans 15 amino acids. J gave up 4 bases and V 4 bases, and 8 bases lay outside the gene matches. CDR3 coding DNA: TGCGCCAGCAGCCGCGGGACTAGCCCTCAGTACGAGCAGTACTTC. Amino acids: CASSRGTSPQYEQYF.

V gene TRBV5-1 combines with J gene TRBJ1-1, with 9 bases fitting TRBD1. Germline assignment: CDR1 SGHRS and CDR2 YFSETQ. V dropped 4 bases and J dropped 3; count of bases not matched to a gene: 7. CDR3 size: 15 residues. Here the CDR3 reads CASSKGTGRDTEAFF. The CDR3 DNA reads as TGCGCCAGCAGCAAAGGGACAGGGAGGGACACTGAAGCTTTCTTT.

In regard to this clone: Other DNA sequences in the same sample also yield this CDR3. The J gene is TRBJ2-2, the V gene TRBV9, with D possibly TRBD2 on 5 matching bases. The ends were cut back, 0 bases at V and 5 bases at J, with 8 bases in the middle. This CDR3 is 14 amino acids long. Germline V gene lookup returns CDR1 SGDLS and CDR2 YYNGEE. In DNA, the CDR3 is TGTGCCAGCAGCGTAGGGCGAGGGACCGGGGAGCTGTTTTTT. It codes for CASSVGRGTGELFF.

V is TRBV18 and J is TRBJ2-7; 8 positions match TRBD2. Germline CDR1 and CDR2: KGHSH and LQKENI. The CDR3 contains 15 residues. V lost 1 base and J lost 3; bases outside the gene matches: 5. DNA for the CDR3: TGTGCCAGCTCACCACAAGCGGGAGTAGTCTACGAGCAGTACTTC. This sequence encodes CASSPQAGVVYEQYF.

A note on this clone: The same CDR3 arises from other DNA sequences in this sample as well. The CDR3 bases are TGTGCCAGCAGTTTAGACAGGTTCTACGAGCAGTACTTC. Translating it yields CASSLDRFYEQYF. This chain uses TRBV27 with TRBJ2-7; a weak D match, TRBD1 (6 bases). The V and J ends lost 2 bases and 3 bases respectively, with 8 bases between them. The CDR3 is made up of 13 amino acids. Looked up from germline, CDR1 is MNHEY and CDR2 is SMNVEV (reference sequence).

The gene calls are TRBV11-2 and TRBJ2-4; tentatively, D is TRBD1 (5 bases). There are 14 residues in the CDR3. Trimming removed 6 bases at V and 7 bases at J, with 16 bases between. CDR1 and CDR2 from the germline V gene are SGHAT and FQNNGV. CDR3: CASSLGVDRNIQYF. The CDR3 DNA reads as TGTGCCAGCAGTCTAGGGGTGGATCGTAACATTCAGTACTTC.

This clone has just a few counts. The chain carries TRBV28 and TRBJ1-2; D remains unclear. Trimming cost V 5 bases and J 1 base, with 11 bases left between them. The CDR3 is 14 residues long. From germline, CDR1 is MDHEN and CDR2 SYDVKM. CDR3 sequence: CASSQTTDNYGYTF. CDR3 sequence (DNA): TGTGCCAGCAGTCAAACGACGGATAACTATGGCTACACCTTC.

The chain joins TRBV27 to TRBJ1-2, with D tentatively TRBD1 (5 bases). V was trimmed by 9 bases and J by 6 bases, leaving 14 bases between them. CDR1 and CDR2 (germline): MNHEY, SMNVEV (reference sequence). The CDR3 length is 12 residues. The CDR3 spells CASYGGVNGYTF. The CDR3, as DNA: TGTGCCAGTTACGGGGGGGTAAATGGCTACACCTTC.

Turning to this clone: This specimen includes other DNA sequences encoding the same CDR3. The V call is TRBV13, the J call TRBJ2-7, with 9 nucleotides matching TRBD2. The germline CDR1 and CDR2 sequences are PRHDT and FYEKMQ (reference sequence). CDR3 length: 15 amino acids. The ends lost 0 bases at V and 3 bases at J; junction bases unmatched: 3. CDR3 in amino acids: CASSLGTSGSYEQYF. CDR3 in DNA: TGTGCCAGCAGCTTAGGGACTAGCGGAAGCTACGAGCAGTACTTC.

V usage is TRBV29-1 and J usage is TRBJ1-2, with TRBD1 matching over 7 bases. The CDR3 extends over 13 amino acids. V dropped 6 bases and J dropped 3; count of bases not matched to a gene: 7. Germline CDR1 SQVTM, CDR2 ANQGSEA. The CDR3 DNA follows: TGCAGCGTACCTGACAGGGATCACTATGGCTACACCTTC. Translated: CSVPDRDHYGYTF.

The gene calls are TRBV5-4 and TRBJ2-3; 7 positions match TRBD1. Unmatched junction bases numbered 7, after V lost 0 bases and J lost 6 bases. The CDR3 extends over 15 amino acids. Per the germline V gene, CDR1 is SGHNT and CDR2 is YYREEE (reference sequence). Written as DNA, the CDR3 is TGTGCCAGCAGCTTGGGGCAGGGGGTGTCGGATACGCAGTATTTT. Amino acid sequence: CASSLGQGVSDTQYF.

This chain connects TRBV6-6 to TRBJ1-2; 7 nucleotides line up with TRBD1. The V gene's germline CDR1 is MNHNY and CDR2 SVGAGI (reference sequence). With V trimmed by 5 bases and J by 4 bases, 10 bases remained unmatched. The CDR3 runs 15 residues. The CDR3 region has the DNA TGTGCCAGCAGTCTAACAGGGGAGGGAGGCTATGGCTACACCTTC. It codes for CASSLTGEGGYGYTF.

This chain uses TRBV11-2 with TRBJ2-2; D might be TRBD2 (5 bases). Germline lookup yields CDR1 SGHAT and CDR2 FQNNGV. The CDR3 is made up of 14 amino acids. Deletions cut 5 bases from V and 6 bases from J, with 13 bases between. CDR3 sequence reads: CASSPSLASGELFF. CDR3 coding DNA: TGTGCCAGCAGCCCGAGCCTAGCCTCCGGGGAGCTGTTTTTT.

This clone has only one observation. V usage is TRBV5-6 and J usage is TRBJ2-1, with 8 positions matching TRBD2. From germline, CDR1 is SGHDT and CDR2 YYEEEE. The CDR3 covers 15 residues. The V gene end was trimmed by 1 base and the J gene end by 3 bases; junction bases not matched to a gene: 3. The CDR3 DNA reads TGTGCCAGCAGCTTGCGAGCGGGAGTCTACAATGAGCAGTTCTTC. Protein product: CASSLRAGVYNEQFF.

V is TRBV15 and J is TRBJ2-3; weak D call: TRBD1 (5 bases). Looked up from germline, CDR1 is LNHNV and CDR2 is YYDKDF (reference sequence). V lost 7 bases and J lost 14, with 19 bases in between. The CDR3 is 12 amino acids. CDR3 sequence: CATTQGVGVPYF. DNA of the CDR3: TGTGCCACCACCCAAGGGGTTGGGGTTCCGTATTTT.

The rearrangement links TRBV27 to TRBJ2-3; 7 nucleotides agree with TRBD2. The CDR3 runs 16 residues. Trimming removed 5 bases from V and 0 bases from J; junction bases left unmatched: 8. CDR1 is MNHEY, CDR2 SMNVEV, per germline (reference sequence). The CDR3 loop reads CASSALTSLSTDTQYF. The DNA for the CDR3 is TGTGCCAGCAGTGCCCTGACTAGCCTTAGCACAGATACGCAGTATTTT.

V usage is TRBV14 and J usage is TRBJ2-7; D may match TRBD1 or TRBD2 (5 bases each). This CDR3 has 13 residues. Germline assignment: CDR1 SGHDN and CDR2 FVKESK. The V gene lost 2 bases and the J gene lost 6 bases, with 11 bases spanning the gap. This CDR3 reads CASSQSARGEQYF. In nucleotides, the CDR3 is TGTGCCAGCAGCCAATCGGCGAGGGGCGAGCAGTACTTC.

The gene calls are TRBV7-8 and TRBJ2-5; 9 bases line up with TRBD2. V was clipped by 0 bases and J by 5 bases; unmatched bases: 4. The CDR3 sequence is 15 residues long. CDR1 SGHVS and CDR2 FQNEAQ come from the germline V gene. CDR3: CASSLAGLAGETQYF. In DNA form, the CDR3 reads TGTGCCAGCAGCTTAGCGGGACTAGCCGGTGAGACCCAGTACTTC.

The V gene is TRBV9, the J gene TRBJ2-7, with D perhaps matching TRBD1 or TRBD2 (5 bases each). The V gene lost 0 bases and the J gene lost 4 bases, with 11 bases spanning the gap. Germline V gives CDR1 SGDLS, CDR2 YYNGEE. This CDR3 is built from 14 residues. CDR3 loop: CASSVEGTPYEQYF. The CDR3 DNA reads TGTGCCAGCAGCGTAGAAGGGACCCCTTACGAGCAGTACTTC.

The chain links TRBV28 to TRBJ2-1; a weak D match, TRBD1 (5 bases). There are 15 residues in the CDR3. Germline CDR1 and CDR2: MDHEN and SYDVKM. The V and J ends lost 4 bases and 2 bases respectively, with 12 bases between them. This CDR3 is CASSSPGWTYNEQFF. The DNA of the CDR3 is TGTGCCAGCAGTTCCCCAGGGTGGACCTACAATGAGCAGTTCTTC.

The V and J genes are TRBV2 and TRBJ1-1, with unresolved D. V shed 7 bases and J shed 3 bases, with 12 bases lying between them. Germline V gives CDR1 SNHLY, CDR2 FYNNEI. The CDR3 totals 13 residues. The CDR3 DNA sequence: TGTGCCAGCATACCCGGGTTAGACACTGAAGCTTTCTTT. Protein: CASIPGLDTEAFF.

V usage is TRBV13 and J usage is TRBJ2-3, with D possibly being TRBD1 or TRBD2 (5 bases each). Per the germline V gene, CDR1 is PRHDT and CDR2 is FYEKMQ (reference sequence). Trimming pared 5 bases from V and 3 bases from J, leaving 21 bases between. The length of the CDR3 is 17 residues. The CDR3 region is CASSLERDLPVTDTQYF. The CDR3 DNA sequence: TGTGCCAGCAGCCTTGAACGGGACCTCCCAGTTACAGATACGCAGTATTTT. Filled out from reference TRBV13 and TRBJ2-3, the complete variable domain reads AAGVIQSPRHLIKEKRETATLKCYPIPRHDTVYWYQQGPGQDPQFLISFYEKMQSDKGSIPDRFSAQQFSDYHSELNMSSLELGDSALYFCASSLERDLPVTDTQYFGPGTRLTVL.